The clone carrying this T cell receptor (beta chain) was counted at least ten times. J gave up 0 bases and V 5 bases, and 6 bases lay outside the gene matches. Looked up from germline, CDR1 is DFQATT and CDR2 is SNEGSKA (reference sequence). The CDR3 is made up of 16 amino acids. This record belongs to a study of human T cells and chemical hapten exposure. Time point in this sample: pre-sensitization, week 0. The treatment was: therapeutic diphenylcyclopropenone sensitization with weekly scalp DPC. Authors' processing steps: Samples contained a median of approximately 100,000 TCRs, with a range of roughly 20,000 to 690,600. MiXCR, applied by TCRdb to the RACE reads, yields one record per CDR3 protein. TCRdb's processing, not the study's, gives the V and J calls here. Here the sample spans about 64,000 distinct CDR3 sequences, about 10% being singletons.

The clonotype originates from a woman in her forties with alopecia areata. Some clones in this sample may be carry-over from other donors' samples. The starting material was whole blood, obtained in connection with sensitization to the hapten diphenylcyclopropenone (DPC). The chain combines TRBV20-1 with TRBJ2-6; 8 positions agree with TRBD1. The CDR3 coding sequence is TGCAGTGCTGACGGACAGGGTCTCTCTGGGGCCAACGTCCTGACTTTC. It codes for CSADGQGLSGANVLTF.